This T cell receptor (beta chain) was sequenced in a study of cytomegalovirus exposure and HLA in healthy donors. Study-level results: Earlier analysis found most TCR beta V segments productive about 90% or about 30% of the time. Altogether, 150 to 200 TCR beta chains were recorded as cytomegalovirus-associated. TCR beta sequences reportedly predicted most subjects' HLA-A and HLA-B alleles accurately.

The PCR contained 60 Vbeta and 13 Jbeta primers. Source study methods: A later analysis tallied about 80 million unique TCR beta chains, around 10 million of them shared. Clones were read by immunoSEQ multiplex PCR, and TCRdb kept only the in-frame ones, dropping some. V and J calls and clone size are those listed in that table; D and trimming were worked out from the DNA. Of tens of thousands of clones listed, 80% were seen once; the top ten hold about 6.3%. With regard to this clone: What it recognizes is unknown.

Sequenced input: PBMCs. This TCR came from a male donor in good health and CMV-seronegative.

The chain's CDR3 is CASSLGQGSTYEQYF. Written as DNA, the CDR3 is TGTGCCAGCAGCTTAGGCCAGGGCAGCACCTACGAGCAGTACTTC. This chain joins TRBV7-9 and TRBJ2-7; TRBD1 is a possible D gene (5 bases). V shed 1 base and J shed 2 bases, with 12 bases lying between them. The germline V gene has CDR1 SEHNR and CDR2 FQNEAQ (reference sequence). The CDR3 has 15 residues.